The entry below gives a single T cell receptor beta chain sequence along with its context. This clone was observed once. Its antigen specificity is not known. No quality values exist for individual bases; no much larger clone is one base distant. TCRbeta CDR3 regions were amplified from genomic DNA by means of the immunoSEQ Assay, a bias-controlled multiplex PCR. The authors' analysis ran thus. Nucleated cell counts per sample were estimated from amplification of reference gene primers within the assay. Sequence reads were collapsed and filtered to measure the absolute abundance of every unique TCRbeta CDR3 rearrangement. For each sample, productive Simpson clonality was calculated as the square root of Simpson's diversity index across productive rearrangements. The source is immuneACCESS, and TCRdb retained only in-frame sequences with V and J called. Part of the clones is not carried over; for the studies checked, unresolved V genes explain less than half of this, and the remainder is unexplained. The V and J calls and clone size were taken over from that table, and D and trimming were inferred from the DNA. The sample contains 70,000 or so clones, approximately 88% of them found a single time. The ten largest make up around 20% of the sample.

The data were taken from a study of blood T cell repertoires in COVID-19 (dated by TCRdb to 2018 to 2020). The study in broad terms: Samples from collaborators originated in the United States, Italy and Spain and spanned both the acute and convalescent phases of COVID-19. The prospective study material was composed of cDNA or gDNA derived from T cells, B-cell-depleted T cells, or PBMCs. The dataset comprised deeply sampled blood TCRbeta repertoires from subjects exposed to, actively infected with, or recovered from COVID-19. The repertoires were released in a freely available public database meant as a resource for research on the immune response to SARS-CoV-2. The samples were drawn from the first 160 participants of the ongoing ImmuneRACE study and from over 950 subjects provided by 6 global collaborators. A de-identified subject ID, COVID-19 status, age in years and sex were almost always included in the sample metadata. HLA class I and class II types, where available, came from metadata supplied by the sample provider rather than from assay-based typing. Here is what the overall study found, with its caveats: Clinical and demographic metadata were provided uncurated, with the amount varying by source and participant.

Whole blood was collected in K2EDTA tubes by collaborating institutions according to the institutions' own protocols. For TCRbeta analysis, collaborators shipped samples in one of three forms: frozen whole blood, isolated PBMCs, or DNA extracted from either of those sample types. From a lookup of the germline V gene, CDR1 and CDR2 are SGHAT and FQNNGV. The CDR3, cysteine through phenylalanine, is 14 amino acids long. Only CDR3 DNA remains: 42 bases, in frame from the first base. Trimmed from V: 1 base; trimmed from J: 3 bases; junction bases lacking a gene match: 0. The TCR was taken from a woman of 80 years or more with acute or convalescent COVID-19. Here the chain combines TRBV11-2 and TRBJ2-5, with 9 bases matching TRBD1. Sequencing input: peripheral blood. The nucleotide sequence reads TGTGCCAGCAGCTTAGGACAGGGGGAAGAGACCCAGTACTTC. Translated, it gives CASSLGQGEETQYF.